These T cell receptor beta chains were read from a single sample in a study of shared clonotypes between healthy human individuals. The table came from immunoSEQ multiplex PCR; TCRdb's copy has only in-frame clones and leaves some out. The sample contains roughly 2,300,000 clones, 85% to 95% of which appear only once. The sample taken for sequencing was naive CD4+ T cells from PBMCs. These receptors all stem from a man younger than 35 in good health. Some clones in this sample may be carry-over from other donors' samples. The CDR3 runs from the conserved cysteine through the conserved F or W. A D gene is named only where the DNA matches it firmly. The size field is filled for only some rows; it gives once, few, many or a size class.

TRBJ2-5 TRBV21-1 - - CASSPARNRGWRETQYF TGTGCCAGCAGCCCCGCTAGGAACAGGGGCTGGAGAGAGACCCAGTACTTC
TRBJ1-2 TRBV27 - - CASRAYGLGNYGYTF TGTGCCAGCAGGGCCTACGGGTTGGGTAACTATGGCTACACCTTC
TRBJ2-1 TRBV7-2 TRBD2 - CASSRSGASYNEQFF TGTGCCAGCAGCCGTAGCGGGGCCTCCTACAATGAGCAGTTCTTC
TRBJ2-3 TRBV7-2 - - CASSLEGSTDTQYF TGTGCCAGCAGCTTGGAGGGGAGCACAGATACGCAGTATTTT
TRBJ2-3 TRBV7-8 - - CASTVGHTSTDTQYF TGTGCCAGCACCGTCGGACATACTAGCACAGATACGCAGTATTTT
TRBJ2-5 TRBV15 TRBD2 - CATSRDPIGLAGVRETQYF TGTGCCACCAGCAGAGACCCAATCGGACTAGCGGGGGTACGGGAGACCCAGTACTTC
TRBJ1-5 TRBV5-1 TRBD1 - CASSRDSLNQPQHF TGCGCCAGCAGTCGGGACAGTCTAAATCAGCCCCAGCATTTT
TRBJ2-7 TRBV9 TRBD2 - CASSVEPAGITYEQYF TGTGCCAGCAGCGTAGAACCAGCGGGAATTACCTACGAGCAGTACTTC
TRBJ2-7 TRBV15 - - CATSRDRDYEQYF TGTGCCACCAGCAGAGACAGGGACTACGAGCAGTACTTC
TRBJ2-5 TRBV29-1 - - CSVSGGEETQYF TGCAGCGTTTCCGGGGGCGAAGAGACCCAGTACTTC
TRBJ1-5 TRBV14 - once CASSPPPGDTGSNQPQHF TGTGCCAGCAGCCCCCCACCAGGCGATACAGGTAGCAATCAGCCCCAGCATTTT
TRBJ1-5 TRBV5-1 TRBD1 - CASSLNGQGGQPQHF TGCGCCAGCAGCCTCAATGGACAGGGCGGTCAGCCCCAGCATTTT
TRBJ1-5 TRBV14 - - CASSQGLGDQPQHF TGTGCCAGCAGCCAAGGGTTGGGTGATCAGCCCCAGCATTTT
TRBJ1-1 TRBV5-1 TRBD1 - CASSIQGAGTEAFF TGCGCCAGCAGCATACAGGGGGCGGGCACTGAAGCTTTCTTT
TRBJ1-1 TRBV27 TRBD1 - CASRGKRDRERTEAFF TGTGCCAGCAGAGGGAAACGGGACAGGGAGAGAACTGAAGCTTTCTTT
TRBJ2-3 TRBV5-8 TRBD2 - CASSGGTSGRGDTQYF TGTGCCAGCAGCGGGGGGACTAGCGGGAGAGGAGATACGCAGTATTTT
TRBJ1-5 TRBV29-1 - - CSAAASSNQPQHF TGCAGCGCAGCTGCGAGTAGCAATCAGCCCCAGCATTTT
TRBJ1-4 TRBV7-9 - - CASSLGAAGNEKLFF TGTGCCAGCAGCTTAGGGGCCGCTGGAAATGAAAAACTGTTTTTT
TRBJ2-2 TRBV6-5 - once CASSYTGEGTGELFF TGTGCCAGCAGTTACACGGGAGAAGGGACCGGGGAGCTGTTTTTT
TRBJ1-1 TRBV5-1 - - CASSATATRGMNTEAFF TGCGCCAGCAGCGCGACAGCGACTAGGGGTATGAACACTGAAGCTTTCTTT